What follows are 27 T cell receptor beta chains derived from one specimen sequenced in a study of Graves' ophthalmopathy and Graves' hyperthyroidism. RNA transcripts provided the template for amplifying TCR beta CDR3 regions. After a first-round RT-PCR with HTBI primers, a second-round multiplex PCR was run. A single record per CDR3 protein comes from TCRdb applying MiXCR to the multiplex PCR reads. The repertoire holds about 1.1 million distinct CDR3 sequences, about 40% seen once, with 11% in the top ten. Sequenced input: peripheral blood or thyroid tissue (not recorded which). The receptors were gathered from an adult man with Graves' hyperthyroidism.

This clonotype has a handful of counts. The chain has TRBV2 and TRBJ1-6, with D possibly being TRBD1 (6 bases). Germline-derived CDR1 and CDR2 are SNHLY and FYNNEI. The CDR3 loop spans 14 amino acids. V shed 8 bases and J shed 6 bases, with 14 bases lying between them. The CDR3 DNA reads as TGTGCCAGCTTAAAAGGGACATCTAATTCACCCCTCCACTTT. Its protein is CASLKGTSNSPLHF.

The J gene is TRBJ2-7, the V gene TRBV29-1; 9 positions agree with TRBD2. This CDR3 spans 16 amino acids. The V gene end was trimmed by 4 bases and the J gene end by 2 bases; junction bases not matched to a gene: 12. The germline CDR1 and CDR2 sequences are SQVTM and ANQGSEA. The chain's CDR3 is CSVGHSGRTGAYEQYF. CDR3 sequence (DNA): TGCAGCGTTGGCCACAGCGGGAGGACCGGGGCCTACGAGCAGTACTTC.

This clonotype appeared many times. This rearrangement joins TRBV9 to TRBJ2-7; D remains unclear. Germline V gene sequence: CDR1 SGDLS, CDR2 YYNGEE. This CDR3 is built from 14 residues. V was cut by 7 bases and J by 0 bases, with 14 bases left in between. CDR3 residues: CASGPRRISYEQYF. CDR3 nucleotide sequence: TGTGCCAGCGGGCCGAGACGGATCTCCTACGAGCAGTACTTC.

As concerns this clonotype: A much larger clone differs from this one at a single base, so this may be a read error. The chain has TRBV19 and TRBJ2-6; D is perhaps TRBD2 (6 bases). This CDR3 spans 16 amino acids. Looked up from germline, CDR1 is LNHDA and CDR2 is SQIVND (reference sequence). Deletions cut 9 bases from V and 8 bases from J, with 23 bases between. In DNA form, the CDR3 reads TGTGCCAGCACGGGGGTGGGAGCTCTGGGGACCAACGTCCTGACTTTC. Translation gives CASTGVGALGTNVLTF.

This chain connects TRBV10-3 to TRBJ2-7; either TRBD1 or TRBD2 may fit D (5 bases each). Germline CDR1 is ENHRY and CDR2 is SYGVKD. V was clipped by 10 bases and J by 2 bases, with 18 bases between them. This CDR3 has 14 amino acids. The CDR3 protein is CASSDWGSPYEQYF. The CDR3 nucleotides read TGTGCCAGCAGCGATTGGGGGTCTCCCTACGAGCAGTACTTC.

There are many counts of this clonotype. The chain couples TRBV4-2 to TRBJ1-6; no clear D. Germline V CDR1 and CDR2: LGHNA, YNFKEQ. CDR3 length: 14 amino acids. V was trimmed by 4 bases and J by 10 bases, leaving 14 bases between them. The CDR3 DNA reads TGTGCCAGCAGCCCGGGCTCTGACCTATCACCCCTCCACTTT. The encoded protein is CASSPGSDLSPLHF.

The chain combines TRBV2 with TRBJ2-3; 8 nucleotides align to TRBD1. The J segment lost 2 bases and the V segment lost 4 bases, leaving 2 bases of the junction unmatched. From germline, CDR1 is SNHLY and CDR2 FYNNEI. The CDR3 totals 14 residues. The CDR3 sequence: CASSGGQATDTQYF. In DNA form, the CDR3 reads TGTGCCAGCAGTGGGGGACAGGCCACAGATACGCAGTATTTT.

The rearrangement uses TRBV12-3 or TRBV12-4 and TRBJ1-1; no definite D call. The CDR3 totals 12 residues. V lost 2 bases and J 4 bases, leaving 5 bases between the germline ends. For the CDR3, the DNA is TGTGCCAGCAGTTTACTCTCCACTGAAGCTTTCTTT. It encodes CASSLLSTEAFF.

This clonotype was recorded at least ten times. This chain joins TRBV6-5 and TRBJ1-4; D is possibly TRBD1 (5 bases). CDR1 and CDR2 (germline): MNHEY, SVGAGI. V dropped 6 bases and J dropped 7 bases, with 15 bases sitting between them. This CDR3 region has 14 residues. CDR3: CASSGFGGGEKLFF. The DNA of the CDR3 is TGTGCCAGCAGCGGGTTCGGGGGGGGTGAAAAACTGTTTTTT.

This clonotype was counted ten times or more. V is TRBV19 and J is TRBJ1-5, with D perhaps TRBD1 (6 bases). This CDR3 has 15 amino acids. CDR1 is LNHDA and CDR2 is SQIVND in the germline V gene (reference sequence). Between the trimmed V and J ends, which lost 6 bases and 5 bases, there was a span of 17 bases. The CDR3 nucleotides are TGTGCCAGTAGACGTAGGGACACGGGACATCAGCCCCAGCATTTT. Translated: CASRRRDTGHQPQHF.

Only a few counts were recorded for this clonotype. CDR3 sequence: CASSLGYDREQYF. DNA of the CDR3: TGTGCCAGCAGCTTAGGCTATGACAGGGAGCAGTACTTC. The chain recombines TRBV11-1 with TRBJ2-7, with D possibly being TRBD1 (6 bases). Trimming shortened V by 1 base and J by 7 bases, and 11 bases separated the two germline ends. CDR1 and CDR2 from the germline V gene are SGHAT and FQDESV (reference sequence). The CDR3 is 13 amino acids.

The sample holds many counts of this clonotype. The chain combines TRBV19 with TRBJ1-3, with D possibly matching TRBD1 (6 bases). Trimming shortened V by 6 bases and J by 0 bases, and 12 bases separated the two germline ends. The CDR3 contains 15 residues. Per germline, CDR1 LNHDA and CDR2 SQIVND (reference sequence). The chain's CDR3 is CASRGTIGSGNTIYF. The DNA for the CDR3 is TGTGCCAGTAGGGGGACAATCGGCTCTGGAAACACCATATATTTT.

The chain couples TRBV7-2 to TRBJ2-5; D perhaps matches TRBD2 (5 bases). The CDR3 contains 13 residues. In germline, CDR1 is SGHTA, CDR2 FQGNSA. V shed 0 bases and J shed 5 bases, with 7 bases lying between them. Written as DNA, the CDR3 is TGTACCAGCAGCTTAGCCGGCGGGGAGACCCAGTACTTC. It is translated as CTSSLAGGETQYF.

This clonotype showed up just a few times. The V and J genes are TRBV20-1 and TRBJ1-5; D is ambiguous. This CDR3 region has 14 residues. Looked up from germline, CDR1 is DFQATT and CDR2 is SNEGSKA (reference sequence). Trimming stripped 6 bases from V and 2 bases from J, with 14 bases between. This CDR3 reads CSAPGSAGNQPQHF. CDR3 DNA: TGCAGTGCCCCCGGATCCGCGGGCAATCAGCCCCAGCATTTT.

The chain recombines TRBV7-2 with TRBJ2-7; D is undetermined. TRBJ2-5 explains the end of the DNA better; the J call may be wrong. CDR1 is SGHTA and CDR2 is FQGNSA in the germline V gene. CDR3 length: 14 residues. The CDR3 region has the DNA TGTGCCAGCACCTCGGGTCGGTACCAAGAGACCCAGTACTTC. Translation gives CASTSGRYQETQYF.

This sequence joins TRBV6-1 and TRBJ2-2; 8 nucleotides align to TRBD2. Per germline, CDR1 MNHNS and CDR2 SASEGT. This CDR3 contains 15 residues. V shed 10 bases, J shed 4 bases, and the junction held 11 bases outside the gene matches. The CDR3 region has the DNA TGTGCCATCGGGACGATAGCGGGAAGCACCGGGGAGCTGTTTTTT. Translation: CAIGTIAGSTGELFF.

Turning to this clonotype: An end of the junction does not agree with germline; a read error may underlie this. The chain employs TRBV5-1 and TRBJ1-6; D remains unclear. CDR3 length equals 15 residues. Germline V lookup: CDR1 SGHRS, CDR2 YFSETQ. The CDR3 nucleotides read TGCGCCAGCAGCTTGGGTTCAGGCCTTAATTTACCCCTCCACTTT. Its protein product is CASSLGSGLNLPLHF.

The table lists this clonotype with many counts. This chain links TRBV29-1 with TRBJ1-4; perhaps TRBD1 as D (5 bases). The germline CDR1 and CDR2 sequences are SQVTM and ANQGSEA. V shed 4 bases and J shed 7 bases, with 10 bases lying between them. The CDR3 is made up of 12 amino acids. The CDR3 DNA reads TGCAGCGTTGGGTCGACAGCTGAAAAACTGTTTTTT. Translating gives CSVGSTAEKLFF.

This clonotype came up many times. This rearrangement joins TRBV7-9 to TRBJ1-2; 8 bases align to TRBD1. Germline-derived CDR1 and CDR2 are SEHNR and FQNEAQ (reference sequence). The CDR3 covers 13 residues. The V gene end was trimmed by 5 bases and the J gene end by 7 bases; junction bases not matched to a gene: 6. For the CDR3, the DNA is TGTGCCAGCAGCCAACAGGGGGTTGGTGGCTACACCTTC. This encodes CASSQQGVGGYTF.

The rearrangement joins TRBV7-2 to TRBJ2-5; no firm D call. The germline CDR1 and CDR2 sequences are SGHTA and FQGNSA. The CDR3 length is 12 residues. Trimming pared 5 bases from V and 5 bases from J, leaving 9 bases between. The CDR3 coding sequence is TGTGCCAGCAGCCAGTCCCGGGAGACCCAGTACTTC. Encoded protein: CASSQSRETQYF.

The chain uses TRBV29-1 and TRBJ1-4, with D perhaps matching TRBD1 (6 bases). The CDR3 consists of 13 residues. Germline-derived CDR1 and CDR2 are SQVTM and ANQGSEA. The ends were cut back, 2 bases at V and 7 bases at J, with 11 bases in the middle. The CDR3 nucleotides read TGCAGCGTTGAACAACAGGGCGGTGAAAAACTGTTTTTT. As protein: CSVEQQGGEKLFF.

This clonotype was counted ten times or more. The chain is built from TRBV7-2 and TRBJ2-5, with TRBD1 as a possible D gene (6 bases). The germline V gene has CDR1 SGHTA and CDR2 FQGNSA. The CDR3 contains 13 residues. With 7 bases removed from V and 5 bases from J, the gap between germline ends came to 14 bases. The CDR3 DNA reads TGTGCCAGCAACACAGGGTCCTCGGAGACCCAGTACTTC. This codes for CASNTGSSETQYF.

This clonotype has ten or more counts. This chain joins TRBV19 and TRBJ2-7, with 7 bases matching TRBD1. The CDR3 length is 13 residues. Germline CDR1 reads LNHDA; CDR2 reads SQIVND (reference sequence). With 4 bases clipped from V and 3 bases from J, the junction kept 3 bases outside the gene matches. The CDR3 DNA reads as TGTGCCAGTAGTAGGGACAGCCTCTACGAGCAGTACTTC. It yields the protein CASSRDSLYEQYF. The full variable domain, with the rest looked up from reference TRBV19 and TRBJ2-7, is DGGITQSPKYLFRKEGQNVTLSCEQNLNHDAMYWYRQDPGQGLRLIYYSQIVNDFQKGDIAEGYSVSREKKESFPLTVTSAQKNPTAFYLCASSRDSLYEQYFGPGTRLTVT.

This clonotype was observed many times. The rearrangement uses TRBV6-5 and TRBJ2-5; D is unclear. The V gene's germline CDR1 is MNHEY and CDR2 SVGAGI. The CDR3 is 13 residues long. Trimming stripped 0 bases from V and 4 bases from J, with 6 bases between. The CDR3 DNA follows: TGTGCCAGCAGTTACTCGGTTTCAGAGACCCAGTACTTC. Encoded protein: CASSYSVSETQYF.

This clonotype was seen more than once but under ten times. The V gene is TRBV3-1, the J gene TRBJ1-1; TRBD1 agrees at 8 bases. The CDR3 totals 15 residues. Germline CDR1 is LGHDT and CDR2 is YNNKEL (reference sequence). The ends lost 1 base at V and 3 bases at J; junction bases unmatched: 4. The CDR3 region has the DNA TGTGCCAGCAGCCAAGTTGGACAGGGTTACACTGAAGCTTTCTTT. It translates to CASSQVGQGYTEAFF.

This clonotype was observed at least ten times. The chain joins TRBV20-1 to TRBJ1-3; D gene unclear. Germline loops: CDR1 DFQATT, CDR2 SNEGSKA (reference sequence). Trimming removed 6 bases from V and 2 bases from J, with 8 bases in between. The CDR3 sequence is 12 residues long. DNA of the CDR3: TGCAGTGCGGAGAGGGCTGGAAACACCATATATTTT. It is translated as CSAERAGNTIYF.

The table lists this clonotype with a count of one. The chain uses TRBV29-1 and TRBJ2-5; maybe TRBD1 (7 bases). V dropped 4 bases and J dropped 5 bases, with 17 bases sitting between them. CDR1 and CDR2 (germline): SQVTM, ANQGSEA. The CDR3 extends over 14 amino acids. CDR3 region: CSVVEGALGETQYF. The CDR3 coding sequence is TGCAGCGTTGTGGAGGGGGCTTTGGGGGAGACCCAGTACTTC.